The entry that follows covers one T cell receptor (delta chain) sequence. The TCRdb protein comes from a much larger clone and disagrees with this DNA's translation at residue 14, likely due to a read error; the protein given here is derived from the DNA. This entry is derived from a study of γδ T cells in repeated Plasmodium falciparum infection. CDR1 is TSWWSYY and CDR2 is QGS in the germline V gene. V was clipped by 3 bases and J by 5 bases; unmatched bases: 18. This CDR3 has 19 amino acids. TCRdb re-called clones from the multiplex PCR reads using CATT. This table has tens of thousands of delta-chain clones, roughly 1.5% appearing once. Vgamma9/Vdelta2+ and Vdelta2-negative gammadelta T cells were flow-sorted from PBMC for bulk sequencing.

The gene calls are TRDV1 and TRDJ1, with TRDD3 matching over 10 bases. The TCR comes from a pool of human donors (malaria-infected and uninfected, not separated). Sequenced: gamma-delta T cells from blood. CDR3 nucleotides: TGTGCTCTTGGGGATCCCGAATCTCCTTACTGGGGGATGTGTGATAAACTCATCTTT. It translates to CALGDPESPYWGMCDKLIF.